One TCR beta chain is described in this entry. What it binds is unknown. This sample was taken from a study of T cells in narcolepsy. Overall study context: Healthy controls were enrolled alongside patients with narcolepsy type 1 or type 2.

The method was immunoSEQ multiplex PCR; TCRdb's version includes in-frame clones alone and lacks a portion of them. The table shows approximately 30,000 clones, with around nine tenths occurring only once. Study-level results: In some patient and control memory CD4+ samples, autoreactive clones were absent. Autoreactive clonotypes reportedly recurred in blood of same and different patients, not controls. HCRT-specific and TRIB2-specific autoreactive clonotypes appeared among same-patient CSF and blood CD4+ clonotypes.

CDR3 length equals 12 residues. Per the germline V gene, CDR1 is SNHLY and CDR2 is FYNNEI. V dropped 8 bases and J dropped 1 base, with 8 bases sitting between them. The chain joins TRBV2 to TRBJ2-5; unclear D gene. Sequencing input: CD45RA- memory CD4+ T cells from PBMCs. The TCR was taken from a human donor with narcolepsy. This CDR3 reads CASETTQETQYF. CDR3 DNA sequence: TGTGCCAGCGAGACAACCCAAGAGACCCAGTACTTC. Combining the CDR3 with reference TRBV2 and TRBJ2-5 gives the whole variable domain EPEVTQTPSHQVTQMGQEVILRCVPISNHLYFYWYRQILGQKVEFLVSFYNNEISEKSEIFDDQFSVERPDGSNFTLKIRSTKLEDSAMYFCASETTQETQYFGPGTRLLVL.